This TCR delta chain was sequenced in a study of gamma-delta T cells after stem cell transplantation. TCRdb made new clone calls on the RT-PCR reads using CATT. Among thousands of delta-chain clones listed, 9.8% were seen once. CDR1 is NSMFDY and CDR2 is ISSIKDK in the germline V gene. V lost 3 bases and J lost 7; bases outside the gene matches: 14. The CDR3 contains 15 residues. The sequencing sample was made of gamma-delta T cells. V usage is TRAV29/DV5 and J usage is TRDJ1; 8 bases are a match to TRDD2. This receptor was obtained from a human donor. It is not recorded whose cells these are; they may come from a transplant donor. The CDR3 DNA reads TGTGCAGCAACTTCCTACTCTTGGGGGCTTCGTAAACTCATCTTT. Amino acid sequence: CAATSYSWGLRKLIF.